This is a list of T cell receptor beta chains from one sample in a study of human T cells and chemical hapten exposure. TCRdb recomputed calls from the RACE reads with MiXCR, one row per CDR3 protein. Among a few hundred thousand distinct CDR3 sequences listed, about 6% were seen once. The sequences come from whole blood, collected in connection with sensitization to the hapten diphenylcyclopropenone (DPC). The receptors stem from a woman aged 18-30 years with alopecia areata. Some clones in this sample may be carry-over from other donors' samples. Both conserved end residues are part of each CDR3. Each record gives: D gene, V gene, clone size, J gene, CDR3 DNA, CDR3 protein. The D gene is left open where the match is weak. Some rows have no size entry. The others give once, few or many, or a class for an expanded clone.

>TRBD2|TRBV20-1|few|TRBJ2-3
TGCAGTGCCTCCCCTAGCGGGGGGCCTGTTTCGGCGGATACGCAGTATTTT
CSASPSGGPVSADTQYF
>NA|TRBV7-9|few|TRBJ1-2
TGTGCCAGCAGCGACGTGGGCAGGAACTATGGCTACACCTTC
CASSDVGRNYGYTF
>NA|TRBV27|many|TRBJ2-5
TGTGCCAGCAGTGGTCGGACAGAAAGTGAGACCCAGTACTTC
CASSGRTESETQYF
>NA|TRBV5-1|NA|TRBJ1-4
TGCGCCAGCAGCTTGTTTGCAACTAATGAAAAACTGTTTTTT
CASSLFATNEKLFF
>NA|TRBV7-9|many|TRBJ1-6
TGTGCCAGCAGCTTTTACGCGGGGGATGTCGGTTCACCCCTCCACTTT
CASSFYAGDVGSPLHF
>NA|TRBV3-1|few|TRBJ2-2
TGTGCCAGCAGCCCACAGGGAGGCGCCGGGGAGCTGTTTTTT
CASSPQGGAGELFF
>NA|TRBV4-2|few|TRBJ1-1
TGTGCCAGCAGCCAAGTCGAACGCAGGGCTGAAGCTTTCTTT
CASSQVERRAEAFF
>NA|TRBV20-1|NA|TRBJ2-7
TGCAGTGCTAGCTGGCGAACGGACAGCTCCTACGAGCAGTACTTC
CSASWRTDSSYEQYF
>TRBD1|TRBV7-2|many|TRBJ1-6
TGTGCCAGCAGCCCAGCATCCCCGTCGGACAGGCCGAATTCACCCCTCCACTTT
CASSPASPSDRPNSPLHF
>TRBD2|TRBV20-1|few|TRBJ2-1
TGCAGTGCTATGACTAGCGGGGCGTCGAATGAGCAGTTCTTC
CSAMTSGASNEQFF
>NA|TRBV23-1|many|TRBJ2-1
TGCGCCAGCAGTCATTCCATAAGACAGAGCTCCTACAATGAGCAGTTCTTC
CASSHSIRQSSYNEQFF
>NA|TRBV4-3|few|TRBJ2-7
TGCGCCAGCAGCCAAGAGTGGTACCAGGGGGGTTACGAGCAGTACTTC
CASSQEWYQGGYEQYF
>NA|TRBV6-2/TRBV6-3|NA|TRBJ2-3
TGTGCCAGCAGTTCGGCCCTTCAAGCGGATACGCAGTATTTT
CASSSALQADTQYF
>NA|TRBV5-1|many|TRBJ1-1
TGCGCCAGCAGCCGCCCGGACAGTCTGGAAGCTTTCTTT
CASSRPDSLEAFF
>NA|TRBV3-1|many|TRBJ1-2
TGTGCCAGCAGCCTTCTAGACTACGGCTATGGCTACACCTTC
CASSLLDYGYGYTF
>TRBD1|TRBV28|few|TRBJ2-7
TGTGCCAGCAGTTCCACCGGGACAGAAAAGAGGGGGCAGTACTTC
CASSSTGTEKRGQYF
>NA|TRBV5-1|NA|TRBJ1-4
TGCGCCAGCAGCTTGGGACGGACAGATTCGGAGGAAAAACTGTTTTTT
CASSLGRTDSEEKLFF
>NA|TRBV20-1|many|TRBJ1-1
TGCAGTGCTGCCGCCGACCCTTGGGGGACTGAAGCTTTCTTT
CSAAADPWGTEAFF
>NA|TRBV25-1|many|TRBJ1-2
TGTGCCAGCAGTGAATCCCCACTCGGACGGTCCTTCGGGGGCTACACCTTC
CASSESPLGRSFGGYTF
>TRBD1|TRBV20-1|NA|TRBJ1-1
TGCAGTGCTAGAAGAACAGGGGGCTTCACTGAAGCTTTCTTT
CSARRTGGFTEAFF
>NA|TRBV7-8|few|TRBJ1-3
TGTGCCAGCAGCCTCTGGGCCTACGGGGCTTCTGGAAACACCATATATTTT
CASSLWAYGASGNTIYF
>NA|TRBV4-2|many|TRBJ2-6
TGTGCCAGCAGCCAAGATGGCATTTCTGGGGCCAACGTCCTGACTTTC
CASSQDGISGANVLTF
>NA|TRBV6-2/TRBV6-3|few|TRBJ1-2
TGTGCCAGCAGTTACAACAGGGATTATGGCTACACCTTC
CASSYNRDYGYTF
>NA|TRBV6-5|few|TRBJ2-7
TGTGCCAGCAGGGACGCCGCGAGCTCCTACGAGCAGTACTTC
CASRDAASSYEQYF
>NA|TRBV9|NA|TRBJ1-5
TGTGCCAGCAGCGTAGACCTGAATCAGCCCCAGCATTTT
CASSVDLNQPQHF
>NA|TRBV3-1|many|TRBJ2-1
TGTGCCAGCAGCCCACTGACTCGCGACGAGCAGTTCTTC
CASSPLTRDEQFF
>TRBD2|TRBV7-9|NA|TRBJ2-4
TGTGCCAGCAGCCAACCTAGCGGACACATTCAGTACTTC
CASSQPSGHIQYF
>NA|TRBV5-1|few|TRBJ2-7
TGCGCCAGCAGCTTGGATTTTAGGGAGCAGTACTTC
CASSLDFREQYF
>NA|TRBV6-5|many|TRBJ1-6
TGTGCCAGCTCCAAACGGGCGGGGCTCAGATCACCCCTCCACTTT
CASSKRAGLRSPLHF
>NA|TRBV3-1|NA|TRBJ2-5
TGTGCCAGCAGCCAGCAGGGTCGGGGCTATAGGGAGACCCAGTACTTC
CASSQQGRGYRETQYF
>NA|TRBV4-1|few|TRBJ1-3
TGCGCCAGCAGCCAAGTATCCAGCTCTGGAAACACCATATATTTT
CASSQVSSSGNTIYF
>NA|TRBV6-2/TRBV6-3|many|TRBJ1-1
TGTGCCAGCAACCTTCACGGAGGGGACACTGAAGCTTTCTTT
CASNLHGGDTEAFF
>NA|TRBV29-1|few|TRBJ1-2
TGCAGCGTTTCCTACAGGGTAATGGACTATGGCTACACCTTC
CSVSYRVMDYGYTF
>TRBD2|TRBV6-5|many|TRBJ2-1
TGTGCCAGCGGTAGCGGGGGTCCCAAGGGGCAGTTCTTC
CASGSGGPKGQFF
>NA|TRBV12-3/TRBV12-4|many|TRBJ1-3
TGTGCCAGCAGGTCCTCACAGGGAGGAAACACCATATATTTT
CASRSSQGGNTIYF
>TRBD1|TRBV28|many|TRBJ1-2
TGTGCCAGCAAGGAGTCGACAGCAGGGGGCTTGCGAGGCTACACCTTC
CASKESTAGGLRGYTF
>TRBD1|TRBV6-5|few|TRBJ1-6
TGTGCCAGCTGTTACTCTTCCGGGACAGGAGGCTTTAATTCACCCCTCCACTTT
CASCYSSGTGGFNSPLHF
>NA|TRBV20-1|few|TRBJ2-5
TGCAGTGCTACAGGGGAAGAGACCCAGTACTTC
CSATGEETQYF
>TRBD1|TRBV6-2/TRBV6-3|NA|TRBJ1-5
TGTGCCAGCAGTTACTCCTCGACAGGGAAGAAGGGCAATCAGCCCCAGCATTTT
CASSYSSTGKKGNQPQHF
>NA|TRBV9|NA|TRBJ1-3
TGTGCCAGCAGTCCCAGCGGGCCTGGAAACACCATATATTTT
CASSPSGPGNTIYF
>NA|TRBV27|NA|TRBJ2-7
TGTGCCAGCAGTTTATCGTCGGGGCCGGACTACGAGCAGTACTTC
CASSLSSGPDYEQYF
>TRBD1|TRBV18|many|TRBJ1-2
TGTGCCAGCTCACCTTCAGGACAGGGGAGTAACTATGGCTACACCTTC
CASSPSGQGSNYGYTF
>TRBD2|TRBV29-1|NA|TRBJ2-5
TGCAGCGTCTGGCTGGGACTAGCGGGAGGGACCCAGTACTTC
CSVWLGLAGGTQYF
>NA|TRBV7-9|NA|TRBJ2-7
TGTGCCAGCGCCAGCGGGAACAGGGCCCACGAGCAGTACTTC
CASASGNRAHEQYF
>NA|TRBV7-7|NA|TRBJ2-5
TGTGCTAGCAGCCTACTGGGTCACGGCCCCCAAGAGACCCAGTACTTC
CASSLLGHGPQETQYF
>NA|TRBV20-1|many|TRBJ1-5
TGCAGTGCCCGCCTTGGGGGGGCCCAGCATTTT
CSARLGGAQHF
>TRBD1|TRBV20-1|few|TRBJ2-4
TGCAGTGTTTCGACAGGGCTTGTAGCCAAAAACATTCAGTACTTC
CSVSTGLVAKNIQYF
>TRBD1|TRBV29-1|many|TRBJ1-2
TGCAGCGTTGGACAGGGGAGTAACTATGGCTACACCTTC
CSVGQGSNYGYTF
>TRBD1|TRBV7-2|many|TRBJ1-2
TGTGCCAGCACCGCTCAGGGGGGCTATGGCTACACCTTC
CASTAQGGYGYTF
>TRBD1|TRBV5-1|few|TRBJ1-5
TGCGCCAGCAGCTCAGGGGGCATTGGTCAGCCCCAGCATTTT
CASSSGGIGQPQHF
>TRBD1|TRBV5-1|NA|TRBJ2-1
TGCGCCAGCAGCGCACAGGGGGCTGGCAATGAGCAGTTCTTC
CASSAQGAGNEQFF
>TRBD1|TRBV7-2|many|TRBJ2-7
TGTGCCAGCAGCTTAGGGGACAGGGGGTACGAGCAGTACTTC
CASSLGDRGYEQYF
>NA|TRBV12-3/TRBV12-4|NA|TRBJ1-2
TGTGCCAGCAGTTCAGCGGATATGAACTATGGCTACACCTTC
CASSSADMNYGYTF
>NA|TRBV4-3|many|TRBJ2-7
TGCGCCAGCAGCCAAGGCAACGGCCCCTACGAGCAGTACTTC
CASSQGNGPYEQYF
>NA|TRBV10-3|NA|TRBJ2-1
TGTGCCATTCGTGTATCTGTTGGGGATGAGCAGTTCTTC
CAIRVSVGDEQFF
>TRBD1|TRBV5-1|many|TRBJ1-1
TGCGCCAGCAGCTTGTTAGGACAGGGGAACACTGAAGCTTTCTTT
CASSLLGQGNTEAFF
>NA|TRBV5-4|NA|TRBJ2-5
TGTGCCAGCAGCTTGGATCTGGGGAACGTGGAGACCCAGTACTTC
CASSLDLGNVETQYF
>NA|TRBV12-3/TRBV12-4|NA|TRBJ1-2
TGTGCCAGCAGTCCCGGTTTGGGGATTTATGGCTACACCTTC
CASSPGLGIYGYTF
>NA|TRBV4-1|NA|TRBJ1-1
TGCGCCAGCAGCCAAGCGGAGAGAGGCACTGAAGCTTTCTTT
CASSQAERGTEAFF